This TCR beta chain was recovered during a study of cytomegalovirus exposure and HLA in healthy donors. Trimming left V 4 bases short and J 1 base short, with 14 bases between. The CDR3 spans 15 residues. Germline V gives CDR1 SGHDT, CDR2 YYEEEE. This clone was seen a handful of times. It was with 60 Vbeta and 13 Jbeta primers that the PCR ran. The method was immunoSEQ multiplex PCR; TCRdb's version includes in-frame clones alone and lacks a portion of them. The sample holds approximately 120,000 clones, approximately 17% seen once. Donors were nominally healthy when sampled, though unrecorded immune exposures were likely.

This clonotype was sampled from a female donor in good health and CMV-seropositive. The chain has TRBV5-6 and TRBJ1-1, with D possibly matching TRBD1 (5 bases). The sample was PBMCs. CDR3 in amino acids: CASSPRPTGNTEAFF. CDR3 bases: TGTGCCAGCAGCCCCAGACCAACAGGGAACACTGAAGCTTTCTTT.